This T cell receptor (beta chain) was sequenced in a study of cytomegalovirus exposure and HLA in healthy donors. Whole-study results and caveats: According to an earlier analysis, most TCR beta V segments yielded productive rearrangements about 87% or about 30% of the time. As a later analysis revealed, most CMV-associated TCR beta chains appeared HLA-restricted. Across donors, most TCRs were seen rarely, yet some public ones were widespread. Among the CMV-associated chains, three were confirmed in vitro as specific for CMV antigens.

As to this clone: Its antigen is not identified.

Germline V gene lookup returns CDR1 GTSNPN and CDR2 SVGIG (reference sequence). The CDR3 spans 10 residues. Trimming removed 5 bases at V and 6 bases at J, with 7 bases between. With 60 Vbeta and 13 Jbeta primers, the PCR was carried out. Using immunoSEQ multiplex PCR, the repertoire was profiled, and TCRdb retains in-frame clones only, with some absent. Of 130,000 to 150,000 clones in the sample, roughly 78% are singletons; the top ten hold about 3%. The material sequenced was PBMCs. The sequence was collected from a man aged 35 to 55 in good health and CMV-seropositive. The V call is TRBV30, the J call TRBJ1-2; D gene uncertain. The CDR3: CAWARNGYTF. DNA of the CDR3: TGTGCCTGGGCTAGAAATGGCTACACCTTC.